Here is one TCR beta chain with its context. What antigen it recognizes has not been identified. Base qualities are not at hand, and no much larger clone is one base apart. The cohort was made up of 500 to 800 healthy bone marrow donors. At the time of sampling, every cohort member was nominally healthy, though immune exposures that went unrecorded were likely present. The donor tested CMV seronegative and was one of the 352 seronegative cohort members. A peripheral blood sample was provided by each donor, and peripheral blood mononuclear cells were used for TCR beta sequencing. Genomic DNA extraction from the blood cell samples was performed with the Qiagen DNeasy Blood Extraction Kit. This sample was included in a study of cytomegalovirus exposure and HLA in healthy donors listed by TCRdb under 2017. Background for the entire study: In an earlier analysis of about 560 of the donors, around 300 Gb of sequence data and 90 million to 120 million unique TCR beta sequences from 150 million to 200 million T cells were reported. Roughly 300 gigabases of sequencing data and about 92 million unique TCR sequences made up an early release that covered around 640 HLA-typed donors. Of the roughly 390 genotyped donors, around 81% fell in the genetic ancestry cluster associated with self-reported Caucasian donors. The study aimed to test whether cataloging public T cell receptors could reveal signatures of past pathogen exposure. The T cell repertoires of around 730 subjects were profiled by immunosequencing and related to cytomegalovirus serostatus. Besides the first cohort of approximately 670 subjects, a separate validation cohort made up of roughly 130 different subjects was used. High-throughput TCR immunosequencing, statistical association of individual TCRs with disease status, and machine learning were combined to predict cytomegalovirus infection status. To study patterns of TCR occurrence, a later analysis re-analyzed previously published TCR beta repertoires from 666 donors and added high-resolution HLA genotyping. The later analysis used no new phenotypic data to find candidate immune exposures, relying instead on TCR beta sequences and their occurrence across donors. In an earlier analysis of roughly 580 of the donors, high-throughput TCR beta sequencing was used to judge whether each TCR beta V gene segment behaved as functional or pseudogenic. Donor age, sex, ethnicity and CMV serostatus were collected together with the repertoire data. In a later genetic analysis, genome-wide SNP genotypes for about three fifths of the roughly 670 donors were used, and that subset was treated as a discovery cohort. All discovery cohort repertoires had been generated on a single sequencing platform. HLA typing covered class I and class II loci at four-digit resolution. Typing coverage differed by locus: A, B, C, DRB1 and DQB1 were typed in roughly 620-640 donors, DQA1 in 500 to 550, DPA1 in some 600, and DPB1 in 450 to 480. Roughly 5 DR-DQ haplotypes were handled as single units for association and clustering, since linkage in the cohort was strong. Across 398 genotyped donors of the cohort, an average of about 240,000 unique TCR beta nucleotide sequences per donor were sequenced, and roughly a sixth of those sequences were non-productive. Here is what the overall study found, with its caveats: About 15 rarely observed V segments, including chromosome 9 orphons, were excluded from the earlier analysis of about 600 of the donors because counts were too low. A later analysis reported that several top co-occurrence clusters appeared linked to parvovirus B19, influenza, CMV and Epstein-Barr virus. Some IMGT-functional V segments, including TRBV6-2 and TRBV6-3, could not be distinguished by the 87-base-pair reads and were therefore excluded. In an earlier analysis of over 550 of the donors, most TCR beta V segments were observed in productive rearrangements about 87% or about 30% of the time, broadly matching IMGT annotations. The classifier was reported to diagnose cytomegalovirus status with high specificity and sensitivity in both the original and validation cohorts. Most TCR sequences were seen in very few donors, while some public TCRs were found in many individuals. At a false discovery rate of 0.05, a later analysis linked roughly 17,000 TCR beta sequences to specific HLA alleles. The study gave a list of 150 to 200 TCR beta chains associated with cytomegalovirus. The authors suggested that the approach could potentially be generalized to other disease states and immunological phenotypes. The sequencing pipeline was judged likely to have produced a cluster of highly shared sequence variants as a technical artifact. Compared with the roughly 710-donor mean, donors in an Asian-associated ancestry cluster had fewer N-insertions in productive TCRs, according to a later genetic analysis. A further reported finding was that TCR beta sequences accurately predicted the HLA-A and HLA-B alleles for most subjects in the first cohort. Because HLA typing was unavailable for some donors at each locus, only the typed subset was used in association tests. In a later analysis, most CMV-associated TCR beta chains were found to appear HLA-restricted, with HLA associations seemingly driven largely by CMV exposure. V-gene and J-gene trimming of TCR beta chains was associated with a missense DCLRE1C variant in a later genetic analysis, and the association was replicated in an independent cohort. This cohort had only TCR beta chains sequenced, and the lack of alpha or paired-chain data limited which features could be detected. According to a later analysis, TCR association rates differed among HLA loci, with DRB1 alleles showing the most associated TCRs and HLA-C alleles showing the fewest. Immune exposure information for the cohort was limited to CMV serostatus. Presence/absence analyses assumed roughly uniform sequencing depth across donors, an assumption that may not hold. In vitro tests confirmed that a few of the cytomegalovirus-associated TCR beta chains recognize cytomegalovirus antigens. Correlated functional status among segregating V segments might reflect linkage disequilibrium, but an unknown experimental factor could not be ruled out. A later analysis found that HLA-associated TCR beta chains were more clonally expanded and had lower generation probabilities than equally common non-associated chains. Assigning TCR associations to individual alleles was difficult when HLA alleles, especially DR and DQ, strongly co-occurred.

The receptor library was made with the immunoSEQ multiplex PCR assay. The multiplex PCR relied on a mix of 60 forward primers for TCR Vbeta segments and 13 reverse primers for TCR Jbeta segments. A multiplex PCR assay on genomic DNA amplified the CDR3 region of rearranged TCR beta genes. The amplified TCR beta libraries were sequenced on the Illumina HiSeq System as 87-base-pair reads. Per the source publication's procedure: A later analysis counted approximately 74 million unique TCR beta chains across the 666 repertoires, and some 11 million of these chains were shared by at least two donors. A nearest-neighbor algorithm error-corrected the raw reads and collapsed the reads into unique sequences, merging closely related sequences to remove PCR and sequencing errors. Alignment of CDR3 sequences to IMGT reference sequences was used to assign V, D and J gene segments. For a sequence to be retained, at least a six-nucleotide match to both a V gene segment and a J gene segment was required. A rearrangement counted as productive if the CDR3 had no stop codons and remained in frame with V and J, and every other rearrangement counted as non-productive. Following IMGT convention, CDR3 was defined as the stretch from the second conserved V-encoded cysteine to the conserved J-encoded phenylalanine. The earlier analysis of about 640 of the donors excluded any sequence lacking an unambiguous match to a single V gene segment. An earlier analysis of fewer than 750 of the donors called V segments functional above 56.7% productive rearrangements and segregating when the between-donor standard deviation exceeded 5%. A statistical classification framework was built to diagnose cytomegalovirus status from the catalog of TCR beta chain sequences. In a later analysis, TCR nucleotide sequences were compared against IMGT/GENE-DB human TR gene sequences so that V and J genes could be assigned. In a later analysis, CDR3 sequences and most-parsimonious VDJ recombination scenarios were assigned using the TCRdist pipeline. In a later analysis, each TCR beta chain was defined by its CDR3 amino acid sequence together with its V-gene family, and reads lacking a unique V-gene family were excluded. As a way to deal with suspected cross-contamination and a sequencing artifact, a later analysis dropped approximately 570 nucleotide sequences that were highly shared and had low generation probability. For each public chain, a later analysis derived a clonal expansion index from normalized ranks of inferred template counts within each repertoire. In a later analysis, generation probabilities were computed with a VDJ recombination model fitted to out-of-frame rearrangements, and the resulting probabilities were checked against IGoR. A later analysis scored TCR-TCR, TCR-HLA and TCR-CMV co-occurrence with hypergeometric tests, applying a repertoire-size bias correction to TCR pairs. A later analysis estimated false discovery rates by permuting HLA or CMV assignments 20 times. In a later analysis, co-occurring TCRs were grouped with DBSCAN, and TCRdist sequence similarity was added when clustering was performed within HLA-allele-positive subsets. Repertoires with fewer than 30,000 or more than 120,000 public chains were left out of co-occurrence clustering, as were four to six repertoires with anomalous nucleotide sharing. The clones in this table, taken by TCRdb from immuneACCESS, are in-frame only. Not every clone is retained; where verified, under half of the shortfall comes from an unresolved V gene, and the cause of the rest is unknown. The V and J calls and the clone size are those of that table, but D and trimming were determined from the DNA. The sample table lists fewer than 85,000 clones, around 78% of them with a count of one. Roughly 3.5% of the sample is taken by the ten largest.

CDR3 length: 15 amino acids, cysteine to phenylalanine. Only CDR3 DNA remains: 45 bases, in frame from the first base. V lost 1 base and J lost 4 bases; the stretch between them is 12 bases long. Based on the germline V gene, the CDR1 and CDR2 sequences are SGHAT and FQNNGV. The rearranged segments are TRBV11-2 and TRBJ2-3; the D gene is perhaps TRBD2, on 5 matching bases. This clonotype was obtained from a man between 35 and 55 years old in good health and CMV-seronegative. Sample: PBMCs. The CDR3 protein: CASSLAGRESDTQYF. The DNA sequence is as follows: TGTGCCAGCAGCTTAGCGGGTCGGGAATCAGATACGCAGTATTTT.